A selection of T cell receptor beta chains follows, all from one sample in a study of neoadjuvant anti-PD-1 for oral cavity cancer. Method: immunoSEQ multiplex PCR; TCRdb's copy keeps in-frame clones and lacks some. This table has roughly 18,000 clones, around 72% appearing once. The material was PBMCs, obtained before nivolumab (anti-PD-1) treatment. These receptors all come from a person aged 35-79 years with oral cavity squamous cell carcinoma. The CDR3 runs from the conserved cysteine through the conserved F or W. The D gene is left open where the match is weak. A row's size may be missing; if present it is once, few, many or a size class.

>TRBV7-3|.|TRBD2|TRBJ2-1
CASSRTSGSGYNEQFF
TGTGCCAGCAGCCGAACTAGCGGGAGCGGGTACAATGAGCAGTTCTTC
>TRBV2|.|TRBD1|TRBJ1-5
CASSLGQGAGGQPQHF
TGTGCCAGCAGCTTGGGACAGGGGGCAGGAGGTCAGCCCCAGCATTTT
>TRBV6-1|.|TRBD1|TRBJ1-4
CASSRTGNEKLFF
TGTGCCAGCAGTCGGACAGGGAATGAAAAACTGTTTTTT
>TRBV7-3|.|.|TRBJ2-2
CASSQSPRRNTGELFF
TGTGCCAGCAGCCAATCCCCCCGACGTAACACCGGGGAGCTGTTTTTT
>TRBV10-2|.|TRBD2|TRBJ2-7
CASGETSAGASEQYF
TGCGCCAGCGGGGAGACGAGTGCGGGAGCTTCCGAGCAGTACTTC
>TRBV19|.|.|TRBJ1-5
CASSRQVGFYQPQHF
TGTGCCAGTAGCCGGCAAGTAGGGTTCTATCAGCCCCAGCATTTT
>TRBV6-5|once|.|TRBJ2-1
CASSPRQAYNEQFF
TGTGCCAGCAGTCCTCGACAGGCCTACAATGAGCAGTTCTTC
>TRBV27|.|.|TRBJ1-5
CASSSLDSNQPQHF
TGTGCCAGCAGTTCTCTCGACAGCAATCAGCCCCAGCATTTT
>TRBV19|.|.|TRBJ1-1
CASSIMGGATEAFF
TGTGCCAGTAGTATCATGGGGGGGGCCACTGAAGCTTTCTTT
>TRBV9|.|TRBD2|TRBJ2-3
CASSVRGLATDTQYF
TGTGCCAGCAGCGTTAGGGGACTAGCGACAGATACGCAGTATTTT
>TRBV5-1|.|.|TRBJ1-1
CASSLVGARATEAFF
TGCGCCAGCAGCTTGGTGGGAGCTAGGGCCACTGAAGCTTTCTTT
>TRBV6-1|.|.|TRBJ1-3
CASGRREAGNTIYF
TGTGCCAGCGGGCGGCGGGAAGCTGGAAACACCATATATTTT
>TRBV18|once|.|TRBJ2-5
CASSPRQGEGQRETQYF
TGTGCCAGCTCACCACGTCAGGGGGAGGGACAAAGAGAGACCCAGTACTTC
>TRBV7-9|.|.|TRBJ2-7
CASSLIEGRSEQYF
TGTGCCAGCAGCTTGATCGAGGGAAGGTCCGAGCAGTACTTC
>TRBV28|medium-sized|TRBD2|TRBJ2-7
CASIRSGSWDEQYF
TGTGCCAGCATCCGTAGCGGGAGTTGGGACGAGCAGTACTTC
>TRBV10-3|few|.|TRBJ1-2
CAISEDSNYGYTF
TGTGCCATCAGTGAGGACAGTAACTATGGCTACACCTTC
>TRBV10-2|.|TRBD1|TRBJ1-1
CASSEDRGPVNTEAFF
TGCGCCAGCAGTGAGGACAGGGGGCCGGTGAACACTGAAGCTTTCTTT
>TRBV4-1|.|TRBD2|TRBJ2-7
CASSQELGGVSYEQYF
TGCGCCAGCAGCCAAGAATTGGGGGGGGTCTCCTACGAGCAGTACTTC
>TRBV6-5|.|TRBD1|TRBJ1-1
CASSLGTGVTEAFF
TGTGCCAGCAGTCTGGGGACAGGGGTCACTGAAGCTTTCTTT
>TRBV6-6|.|.|TRBJ1-4
CASSYPVEKLFF
TGTGCCAGCAGTTACCCGGTTGAAAAACTGTTTTTT
>TRBV27|.|TRBD1|TRBJ2-2
CASSNGLRTGNTGELFF
TGTGCCAGCAGCAACGGCTTACGGACAGGGAACACCGGGGAGCTGTTTTTT
>TRBV12-5|.|TRBD1|TRBJ1-1
CARPGQGDVAEAFF
TGTGCTAGACCGGGACAGGGAGATGTCGCTGAAGCTTTCTTT
>TRBV19|few|TRBD1|TRBJ2-1
CASSLGQGVVRFF
TGTGCCAGTAGTCTCGGACAGGGAGTAGTTAGGTTCTTC
>TRBV19|.|TRBD1|TRBJ1-5
CASSVDRVNQPQHF
TGTGCCAGTAGCGTAGACAGGGTCAATCAGCCCCAGCATTTT
>TRBV19|.|TRBD2|TRBJ2-7
CASSATSGLLSSYEQYF
TGTGCCAGTAGTGCGACTAGCGGGCTTCTTAGCTCCTACGAGCAGTACTTC
>TRBV5-1|.|.|TRBJ2-2
CASSLERGLTGSGLFF
TGCGCCAGCAGCTTGGAGAGGGGACTGACCGGTTCGGGGCTGTTTTTT
>TRBV29-1|few|.|TRBJ1-1
CSVMDIMNTEAFF
TGCAGCGTTATGGACATAATGAACACTGAAGCTTTCTTT
>TRBV4-2|few|.|TRBJ1-2
CASSQDRGAWGYTF
TGTGCCAGCAGCCAAGACCGGGGGGCTTGGGGCTACACCTTC
>TRBV5-6|once|TRBD1|TRBJ2-7
CASSAGGGRYEQYF
TGTGCCAGCAGTGCAGGGGGCGGTCGCTACGAGCAGTACTTC
>TRBV2|.|.|TRBJ2-2
CASSSQLPGTGELFF
TGTGCCAGCAGTTCCCAACTCCCAGGCACCGGGGAGCTGTTTTTT
>TRBV7-9|.|.|TRBJ2-1
CASSKAGPGNEQFF
TGTGCCAGCAGCAAGGCGGGGCCGGGGAATGAGCAGTTCTTC
>TRBV5-1|.|.|TRBJ1-5
CASSSGDSNQPQHF
TGCGCCAGCAGCTCGGGGGACAGCAATCAGCCCCAGCATTTT
>TRBV7-2|.|.|TRBJ2-5
CASSFGGPGETQYF
TGTGCCAGCAGCTTTGGAGGGCCTGGGGAGACCCAGTACTTC
>TRBV4-1|.|.|TRBJ2-7
CASSQVVPGRANEQYF
TGCGCCAGCAGCCAAGTCGTTCCGGGTAGGGCTAACGAGCAGTACTTC
>TRBV6-5|.|.|TRBJ1-2
CASRPQGSRGYTF
TGTGCCAGCAGACCCCAGGGGTCTAGAGGCTACACCTTC
>TRBV29-1|.|TRBD2|TRBJ2-1
CSVGVLADYYNEQFF
TGCAGCGTTGGGGTACTAGCGGATTACTACAATGAGCAGTTCTTC
>TRBV5-1|.|TRBD1|TRBJ2-7
CASSLAGQDFHEQYF
TGCGCCAGCAGCTTGGCGGGACAGGACTTCCACGAGCAGTACTTC
>TRBV25-1|few|.|TRBJ2-2
CASSGQANTGELFF
TGTGCCAGCAGTGGACAGGCTAACACCGGGGAGCTGTTTTTT
>TRBV6-1|few|TRBD1|TRBJ1-1
CASSEGTGGTEAFF
TGTGCCAGCAGTGAAGGGACAGGGGGCACTGAAGCTTTCTTT
>TRBV4-1|.|TRBD2|TRBJ2-7
CASSSLFTSGSTKSYEQYF
TGCGCCAGCAGCTCCCTCTTTACTAGCGGGAGTACAAAATCCTACGAGCAGTACTTC
>TRBV6-4|few|.|TRBJ2-1
CASSRDFINNEQFF
TGTGCCAGCAGCCGGGACTTCATTAACAATGAGCAGTTCTTC
>TRBV7-9|.|.|TRBJ2-7
CASSLAGYPYEQYF
TGTGCCAGCAGCTTAGCCGGATATCCCTACGAGCAGTACTTC
>TRBV6-1|.|TRBD1|TRBJ1-5
CASSAPGGASNQPQHF
TGTGCCAGCAGTGCGCCAGGGGGCGCATCGAATCAGCCCCAGCATTTT
>TRBV6-1|.|.|TRBJ1-1
CASSGWENTEAFF
TGTGCCAGCAGTGGATGGGAGAACACTGAAGCTTTCTTT
>TRBV9|.|TRBD1|TRBJ2-7
CASSPTGTGGYEQYF
TGTGCCAGCAGCCCAACCGGGACAGGGGGCTACGAGCAGTACTTC
>TRBV11-2|.|.|TRBJ2-4
CASMGVKNIQYF
TGTGCCAGCATGGGCGTGAAAAACATTCAGTACTTC
>TRBV6-6|.|TRBD2|TRBJ2-1
CASSYSASGYNEQFF
TGTGCCAGCAGTTACTCTGCTAGCGGCTACAATGAGCAGTTCTTC
>TRBV10-3|.|TRBD1|TRBJ1-4
CAISDPRQGKSEKLFF
TGTGCCATCAGTGATCCCCGACAGGGAAAGAGCGAAAAACTGTTTTTT
>TRBV30|few|.|TRBJ1-1
CAWSPRGQLMNTEAFF
TGTGCCTGGAGCCCACGAGGACAGTTGATGAACACTGAAGCTTTCTTT
>TRBV28|.|.|TRBJ2-7
CASSFLGRYEQYF
TGTGCCAGCAGTTTTCTTGGTCGGTACGAGCAGTACTTC
>TRBV5-6|few|.|TRBJ2-1
CASSLYRDPYNEQFF
TGTGCCAGCAGCTTGTACAGGGACCCCTACAATGAGCAGTTCTTC
>TRBV9|.|.|TRBJ2-7
CASSVGADPFSSYEQYF
TGTGCCAGCAGCGTAGGGGCAGACCCCTTTAGCTCCTACGAGCAGTACTTC
>TRBV5-1|once|.|TRBJ2-3
CASSPGPPDTQYF
TGCGCCAGCAGCCCCGGGCCGCCAGATACGCAGTATTTT
>TRBV2|.|TRBD2|TRBJ2-1
CASRRTSGSAGSYNEQFF
TGTGCCAGCAGACGGACTAGCGGGAGTGCGGGCTCCTACAATGAGCAGTTCTTC
>TRBV30|.|TRBD2|TRBJ2-7
CAWSEDGRKYEQYF
TGTGCCTGGAGTGAAGACGGGAGGAAATACGAGCAGTACTTC
>TRBV28|.|TRBD1|TRBJ2-1
CASSSRDRRNEQFF
TGTGCCAGCAGTTCCCGGGACAGACGCAATGAGCAGTTCTTC
>TRBV5-1|.|TRBD1|TRBJ1-3
CASSSRTGEVGNTIYF
TGCGCCAGCAGCTCCCGGACAGGGGAGGTTGGAAACACCATATATTTT